This T cell receptor beta chain appears in the sequencing data of a study of blood T cell repertoires in COVID-19. Study processing details: Reference gene primer amplification in the assay estimated nucleated cell counts. Libraries were prepared by immunoSEQ multiplex PCR; TCRdb keeps only in-frame clonotypes and omits some of them. D and trimming were read from the DNA, whereas the V and J calls and clone size are those reported in that table. The sample has over 100,000 clones, around 73% seen once; the top ten hold about 9.6%. Germline V gives CDR1 SEHNR, CDR2 FQNEAQ (reference sequence). Losses at the gene ends were 4 bases for V and 6 bases for J; bases not matched to a gene: 2. The CDR3 sequence is 14 residues long.

The sample taken for sequencing was peripheral blood. This chain connects TRBV7-9 to TRBJ2-2; 10 bases are shared with TRBD2. This sequence was found in a man aged 60-69 years with active or convalescent COVID-19. For the CDR3, the DNA is TGTGCCAGCAGCTCACTAGCGGGATCCGGGGAGCTGTTTTTT. It specifies CASSSLAGSGELFF.